This entry concerns a single TCR beta chain. These data originate in a study of blood T cell repertoires in COVID-19. About the study: Collection of acute and convalescent COVID-19 samples took place in the United States, Italy and Spain.

The CDR3 length is 13 residues. V lost 6 bases and J lost 9; bases outside the gene matches: 7. As processed by the authors: It was from reference gene primer amplification that nucleated cell counts were estimated. The data were produced by immunoSEQ multiplex PCR, yet TCRdb's version contains in-frame clones alone and is incomplete. The V and J calls and clone size come from that table; D and trimming were worked out from the DNA. The sample has 70,000 to 100,000 clones, 70% to 85% seen once; the top ten hold around 24%. This sequence joins TRBV12-3 or TRBV12-4 and TRBJ1-1, with 10 positions matching TRBD1. This TCR came from a woman aged 60 to 75 in a cohort sampled during active or convalescent COVID-19. Sequencing was done on a sample of peripheral blood. The CDR3 here is CASSPGQGSKAFF. The CDR3 DNA sequence: TGTGCCAGCAGCCCGGGACAGGGGTCGAAAGCTTTCTTT.